The rows below give T cell receptor beta chains drawn from one sample of a study of blood T cells in healthy people across ages. One entry per CDR3 protein, called by TCRdb with MiXCR from the 5' RACE reads. The sample yields some 920,000 distinct CDR3 sequences, roughly 51% seen once. The sample was blood. The receptors originated from a woman aged 55-69 years in good health. Each CDR3 is given with its conserved first and last residue. The D gene is left open where the match is weak. Clone sizes are given selectively: once, few, many, or a class where the clone is expanded.

clone size: -; J gene: TRBJ2-7; V gene: TRBV3-1; D gene: TRBD1; CDR3 protein: CASSQVSTGGNYEQYF; CDR3 DNA: TGTGCCAGCAGCCAAGTCTCGACAGGGGGGAACTACGAGCAGTACTTC
clone size: -; J gene: TRBJ1-4; V gene: TRBV7-9; D gene: -; CDR3 protein: CATRRIGPNEKLFF; CDR3 DNA: TGTGCCACACGGAGGATCGGACCTAATGAAAAACTGTTTTTT
clone size: -; J gene: TRBJ1-1; V gene: TRBV3-1; D gene: TRBD1; CDR3 protein: CASSPLSSQGATGAFF; CDR3 DNA: TGTGCCAGCAGCCCTCTATCCTCGCAGGGGGCAACGGGAGCTTTCTTT
clone size: -; J gene: TRBJ1-2; V gene: TRBV6-2/TRBV6-3; D gene: -; CDR3 protein: CASALDGSGRSTF; CDR3 DNA: TGTGCCAGCGCGCTAGACGGATCAGGAAGGAGCACCTTC
clone size: -; J gene: TRBJ2-7; V gene: TRBV7-2; D gene: TRBD2; CDR3 protein: CASSLRLAGTSYEQYF; CDR3 DNA: TGTGCCAGCAGCCTAAGACTAGCGGGTACCTCCTACGAGCAGTACTTC
clone size: -; J gene: TRBJ2-7; V gene: TRBV11-2; D gene: TRBD1; CDR3 protein: CASSFTTGGSSYEQYF; CDR3 DNA: TGTGCCAGCAGCTTTACGACAGGGGGCAGCTCCTACGAGCAGTACTTC
clone size: -; J gene: TRBJ2-3; V gene: TRBV4-1; D gene: -; CDR3 protein: CASSQYRDFKSTDTQYF; CDR3 DNA: TGCGCCAGCAGCCAATACCGGGACTTTAAGAGCACAGATACGCAGTATTTT
clone size: -; J gene: TRBJ1-2; V gene: TRBV5-8; D gene: -; CDR3 protein: CASSLALSEPFTNYGYTF; CDR3 DNA: TGTGCCAGCAGCTTGGCCTTGTCAGAGCCGTTTACTAACTATGGCTACACCTTC
clone size: once; J gene: TRBJ2-7; V gene: TRBV2; D gene: -; CDR3 protein: CASSEAGHSYEQYF; CDR3 DNA: TGTGCCAGCAGTGAAGCAGGGCATTCCTACGAGCAGTACTTC
clone size: -; J gene: TRBJ2-1; V gene: TRBV7-2; D gene: TRBD2; CDR3 protein: CASSPGGGSRGDEQFF; CDR3 DNA: TGTGCCAGCAGCCCCGGGGGGGGGTCCCGCGGGGATGAGCAGTTCTTC
clone size: few; J gene: TRBJ2-6; V gene: TRBV2; D gene: TRBD1; CDR3 protein: CASTLSQGASNVLTF; CDR3 DNA: TGTGCCAGCACCCTTTCACAGGGGGCTTCCAACGTCCTGACTTTC
clone size: -; J gene: TRBJ2-5; V gene: TRBV20-1; D gene: TRBD2; CDR3 protein: CSARGSGKETQYF; CDR3 DNA: TGCAGTGCTAGAGGTAGCGGGAAAGAGACCCAGTACTTC
clone size: -; J gene: TRBJ2-3; V gene: TRBV28; D gene: TRBD2; CDR3 protein: CASSSPGLAGEVDTQYF; CDR3 DNA: TGTGCCAGCAGTAGCCCGGGACTAGCGGGAGAAGTAGATACGCAGTATTTT
clone size: -; J gene: TRBJ2-5; V gene: TRBV7-9; D gene: -; CDR3 protein: CASSPAGQRGSETQYF; CDR3 DNA: TGTGCCAGCAGCCCGGCGGGACAACGGGGGTCAGAGACCCAGTACTTC
clone size: -; J gene: TRBJ2-5; V gene: TRBV27; D gene: -; CDR3 protein: CASKRRVGLETQYF; CDR3 DNA: TGTGCCAGCAAACGGCGGGTTGGCCTGGAGACCCAGTACTTC
clone size: -; J gene: TRBJ1-2; V gene: TRBV20-1; D gene: TRBD1; CDR3 protein: CSARPGQRYGYTF; CDR3 DNA: TGCAGTGCTAGACCGGGACAGCGATATGGCTACACCTTC
clone size: -; J gene: TRBJ2-1; V gene: TRBV5-1; D gene: -; CDR3 protein: CASSLSPRGAYNEQFF; CDR3 DNA: TGCGCCAGCAGCTTGAGTCCTCGCGGAGCCTACAATGAGCAGTTCTTC
clone size: -; J gene: TRBJ2-3; V gene: TRBV4-3; D gene: -; CDR3 protein: CASSQDTADVGFTDTQYF; CDR3 DNA: TGCGCCAGCAGCCAAGATACGGCAGACGTGGGGTTTACAGATACGCAGTATTTT
clone size: -; J gene: TRBJ1-2; V gene: TRBV5-6; D gene: -; CDR3 protein: CASSRISRGRGGYTF; CDR3 DNA: TGTGCCAGCAGCCGCATCAGCAGGGGAAGGGGTGGCTACACCTTC
clone size: many; J gene: TRBJ1-2; V gene: TRBV7-3; D gene: TRBD1; CDR3 protein: CASSLGQGLGGYTF; CDR3 DNA: TGTGCCAGCAGCTTAGGACAGGGGCTTGGCGGCTACACCTTC
clone size: -; J gene: TRBJ2-1; V gene: TRBV20-1; D gene: -; CDR3 protein: CSATKTGQQFF; CDR3 DNA: TGCAGTGCCACGAAGACGGGCCAGCAGTTCTTC
clone size: few; J gene: TRBJ2-1; V gene: TRBV5-1; D gene: TRBD2; CDR3 protein: CATRLADYNEQFF; CDR3 DNA: TGCGCCACCCGACTAGCCGATTACAATGAGCAGTTCTTC
clone size: -; J gene: TRBJ2-7; V gene: TRBV5-1; D gene: -; CDR3 protein: CASSPRPYSSYEQYF; CDR3 DNA: TGCGCCAGCAGCCCCCGACCCTACAGCTCCTACGAGCAGTACTTC
clone size: -; J gene: TRBJ2-3; V gene: TRBV2; D gene: TRBD2; CDR3 protein: CASSGSTSGIEAPDTQYF; CDR3 DNA: TGTGCCAGCAGTGGGAGTACTAGCGGGATCGAAGCCCCAGATACGCAGTATTTT